This T cell receptor (beta chain) originates from a study of blood T cells in healthy people across ages. Then a second PCR, running about 6 to 11 cycles, was carried out with a sample-barcoded 5' primer and a J-beta primer mix. TCRdb fed the 5' RACE reads into MiXCR, producing one record per CDR3 protein. Of roughly 500,000 distinct CDR3 sequences listed, 27% are singletons. In its sample, this clonotype was seen a few times. The CDR3 is made up of 12 amino acids. Trimming took 7 bases from V and 5 from J, leaving 12 bases between them. The germline V gene has CDR1 SGDLS and CDR2 YYNGEE. This sequence originates from a woman in her seventies in good health. The V call is TRBV9, the J call TRBJ1-2; D perhaps matches TRBD1 (6 bases). Sequencing used blood. CDR3: CASGQQGYGYTF. CDR3 sequence (DNA): TGTGCCAGCGGCCAACAGGGTTATGGCTACACCTTC.